A single T cell receptor beta chain is shown here with its context. As yet, its antigen is unknown. The sample belongs to a study of human T cells and chemical hapten exposure. About the research overall: Skin of the upper inner arm, around 2 cm by around 2 cm, received 2% DPC for sensitization.

Study results and caveats: The study found expanded TCRs formed significantly more large CDR3 similarity clusters than controls.

This CDR3 has 14 amino acids. Germline V CDR1 and CDR2: MDHEN, SYDVKM. The junction had 3 bases not matched to a gene; V was cut back by 3 bases and J by 5 bases. Regarding time point: patch test 3, about 24 weeks after DPC sensitization. Indicated treatment: therapeutic diphenylcyclopropenone sensitization with weekly scalp DPC. At patch-test visits, sampling came before the patch test. Donors, patients with alopecia ranging from 18 to 70 years old and judged suitable for DPC, provided samples. TCRdb re-called the RACE reads with MiXCR, one entry per CDR3 protein. The sample has about 190,000 distinct CDR3 sequences, around a quarter seen once.

This sequence joins TRBV28 and TRBJ2-5, with TRBD2 matching over 10 bases. This TCR was recovered from a woman aged 40 to 50 with alopecia areata. Some clones in this sample may be carry-over from other donors' samples. The sequenced sample was whole blood, obtained in connection with sensitization to the hapten diphenylcyclopropenone (DPC). The CDR3 is CASSLGGLAETQYF. The CDR3 region has the DNA TGTGCCAGCAGTTTGGGGGGACTAGCGGAGACCCAGTACTTC. The full variable domain, rest sourced from reference TRBV28 and TRBJ2-5, is DVKVTQSSRYLVKRTGEKVFLECVQDMDHENMFWYRQDPGLGLRLIYFSYDVKMKEKGDIPEGYSVSREKKERFSLILESASTNQTSMYLCASSLGGLAETQYFGPGTRLLVL.